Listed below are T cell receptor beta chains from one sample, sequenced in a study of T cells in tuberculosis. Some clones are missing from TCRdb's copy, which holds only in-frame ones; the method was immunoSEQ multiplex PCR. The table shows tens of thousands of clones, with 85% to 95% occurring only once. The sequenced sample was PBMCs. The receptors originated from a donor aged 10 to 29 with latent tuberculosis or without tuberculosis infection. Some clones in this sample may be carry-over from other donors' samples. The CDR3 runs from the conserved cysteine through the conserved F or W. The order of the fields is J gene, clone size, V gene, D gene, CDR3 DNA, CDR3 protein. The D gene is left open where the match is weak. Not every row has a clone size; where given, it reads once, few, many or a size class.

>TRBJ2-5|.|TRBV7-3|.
TGTGCCAGCAGCCCTTCTCAAGCAGAGACCCAGTACTTC
CASSPSQAETQYF
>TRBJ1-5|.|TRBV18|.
TGTGCCAGCTCACCGACCGCCGGGACAATCAATCAGCCCCAGCATTTT
CASSPTAGTINQPQHF
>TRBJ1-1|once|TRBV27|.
TGTGCCAGCGGCATCTTAGGGGGAAACACTGAAGCTTTCTTT
CASGILGGNTEAFF
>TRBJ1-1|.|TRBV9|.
TGTGCCAGCAGCGCATCCGGACTGACTTGGACTGAAGCTTTCTTT
CASSASGLTWTEAFF
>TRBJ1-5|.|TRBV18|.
TGTGCCAGCTCTCAAATCGGGGGGGGGCCCCAGCATTTT
CASSQIGGGPQHF
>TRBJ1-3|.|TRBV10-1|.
TGCGCCAGCAGTGAGTCCACGGGAGCTGGAAACACCATATATTTT
CASSESTGAGNTIYF
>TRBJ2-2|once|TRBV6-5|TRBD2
TGTGCCAGCAGCCGACTAGCCGCGAACACCGGGGAGCTGTTTTTT
CASSRLAANTGELFF
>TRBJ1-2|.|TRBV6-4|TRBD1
TGTGCCAGCAGCCCGACAGGGGATTATGGCTACACCTTC
CASSPTGDYGYTF
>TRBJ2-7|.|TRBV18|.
TGTGCCAGCTCACCGGGGAGGGAGCAGTACTTC
CASSPGREQYF
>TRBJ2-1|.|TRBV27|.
TGTGCCAGCAGTCAAGGGGTTATAGATACTTATGAGCAGTTCTTC
CASSQGVIDTYEQFF
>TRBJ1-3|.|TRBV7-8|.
TGTGCCAGCAGCTTCAGCGGGGGGAACACCATATATTTT
CASSFSGGNTIYF
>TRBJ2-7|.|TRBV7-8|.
TGTGCCAGCAGCTTATTGGGGGGTTCCTACGAGCAGTACTTC
CASSLLGGSYEQYF
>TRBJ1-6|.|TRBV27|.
TGTGCCAGCTCACCGAGGGGAGGGTGGTCACCCCTCCACTTT
CASSPRGGWSPLHF
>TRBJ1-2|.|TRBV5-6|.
TGTGCCAGCAGCAAAGCTGAGGGTCATTATGGCTACACCTTC
CASSKAEGHYGYTF
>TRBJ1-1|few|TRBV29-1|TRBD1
TGCAGCGTTGGACAGGGCCAGAGTTGGGCTGAAGCTTTCTTT
CSVGQGQSWAEAFF
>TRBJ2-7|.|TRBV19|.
TGTGCCAGTAGTATAGAAAGGAGGTACGAGCAGTACTTC
CASSIERRYEQYF
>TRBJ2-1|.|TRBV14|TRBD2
TGTGCCAGCAGCCACGACCTAGCGGACAATGAGCAGTTCTTC
CASSHDLADNEQFF
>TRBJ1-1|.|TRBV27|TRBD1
TGTGCCAGCAGCCCCGACAGGGGAACCACTGAAGCTTTCTTT
CASSPDRGTTEAFF
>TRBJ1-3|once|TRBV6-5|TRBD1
TGTGCCAGCAGTTACGAGGGGGCCTCTGGAAACACCATATATTTT
CASSYEGASGNTIYF
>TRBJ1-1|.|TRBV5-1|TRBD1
TGCGCCAGCAGCCCGGGGGCAGGGGGTGAAGCTTTCTTT
CASSPGAGGEAFF
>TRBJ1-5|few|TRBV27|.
TGTGCCAGCAGTTTATCTGGCGGATATAGCAATCAGCCCCAGCATTTT
CASSLSGGYSNQPQHF
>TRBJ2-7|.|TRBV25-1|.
TGTGCCAGCAGTGGAGGTTCCTACGAGCAGTACTTC
CASSGGSYEQYF
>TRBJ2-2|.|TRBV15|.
TGTGCCACCAGCAGAGTGGCGGGGGCGCAGAACACCGGGGAGCTGTTTTTT
CATSRVAGAQNTGELFF
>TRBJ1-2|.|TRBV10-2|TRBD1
TGCGCCAGCAGTGGACAGGGTCAGACTCATGGCTACACCTTC
CASSGQGQTHGYTF
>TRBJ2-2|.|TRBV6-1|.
TGTGCCAGCAGCCCGCTAACGAACACCGGGGAGCTGTTTTTT
CASSPLTNTGELFF
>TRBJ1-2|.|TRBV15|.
TGTGCCACCAGCAGACCCCCGTCGGCAGGGGAGACCTTC
CATSRPPSAGETF